These 20 T cell receptor beta chains share one sample of origin, sequenced in a study of blood T cell repertoires in COVID-19. Libraries were prepared by immunoSEQ multiplex PCR; TCRdb keeps only in-frame clonotypes and omits some of them. This table has about 200,000 clones, nearly 90% appearing once. Specimen: peripheral blood. These receptor sequences come from a man aged 60-69 years with active or convalescent COVID-19.

This clone was detected once. The chain couples TRBV4-1 to TRBJ1-5; 8 nucleotides match TRBD1. The CDR3 is made up of 14 amino acids. Germline V gene sequence: CDR1 MGHRA, CDR2 YSYEKL. J gave up 5 bases and V 4 bases, and 4 bases lay outside the gene matches. CDR3: CASSLDRVDQPQHF. The CDR3 DNA follows: TGCGCCAGCAGCCTGGACAGGGTAGATCAGCCCCAGCATTTT.

This chain uses TRBV2 with TRBJ1-6, with D maybe TRBD1 (6 bases). The V end was cut by 7 bases, the J end by 5 bases, with 9 bases between. The length of the CDR3 is 13 residues. The V gene's germline CDR1 is SNHLY and CDR2 FYNNEI. CDR3 amino acids: CASMNRDNSPLHF. CDR3 bases: TGTGCCAGCATGAACAGGGATAATTCACCCCTCCACTTT.

The V gene is TRBV9, the J gene TRBJ2-3, with 16 bases lining up with TRBD2. This CDR3 has 18 amino acids. CDR1 is SGDLS, CDR2 YYNGEE, per germline. The V gene end was trimmed by 3 bases and the J gene end by 1 base; junction bases not matched to a gene: 5. The CDR3 sequence is CASSEGLAGGPGTDTQYF. CDR3 nucleotide sequence: TGTGCCAGCAGCGAGGGACTAGCGGGGGGGCCCGGCACAGATACGCAGTATTTT.

V usage is TRBV6-5 and J usage is TRBJ1-5; TRBD1 might be the D (5 bases). From germline, CDR1 is MNHEY and CDR2 SVGAGI. The CDR3 runs to 13 residues. Trimming shortened V by 10 bases and J by 2 bases, and 12 bases separated the two germline ends. CDR3 sequence reads: CATNLGGNQPQHF. DNA of the CDR3: TGTGCCACGAATCTAGGGGGCAATCAGCCCCAGCATTTT.

The genes are TRBV10-2 and TRBJ1-5, with D maybe TRBD1 (6 bases). The germline V and J ends were trimmed by 4 bases and 3 bases, with 10 bases remaining between them. Germline CDR1 is WSHSY and CDR2 is SAAADI. The CDR3 is 14 residues long. The CDR3 is CASSARGSNQPQHF. In nucleotides, the CDR3 is TGCGCCAGCAGTGCCAGGGGATCCAATCAGCCCCAGCATTTT.

This clone was found once. The V and J genes are TRBV12-5 and TRBJ1-1; the D gene is possibly TRBD1 (6 bases). The CDR3 extends over 17 amino acids. Trimming left V 3 bases short and J 0 bases short, with 17 bases between. Germline CDR1 and CDR2: LGHNT and FRNRAP. The CDR3 DNA reads TGTGCTAGTGGTTTCGTAACAGGGAAACACTTGAACACTGAAGCTTTCTTT. It is translated as CASGFVTGKHLNTEAFF. The full variable domain, rest sourced from reference TRBV12-5 and TRBJ1-1, is DARVTQTPRHKVTEMGQEVTMRCQPILGHNTVFWYRQTMMQGLELLAYFRNRAPLDDSGMPKDRFSAEMPDATLATLKIQPSEPRDSAVYFCASGFVTGKHLNTEAFFGQGTRLTVV.

The chain links TRBV12-3 or TRBV12-4 to TRBJ1-3; D might be TRBD1 (5 bases). This CDR3 has 13 residues. Trimming shortened V by 8 bases and J by 0 bases, and 8 bases separated the two germline ends. The CDR3 loop is CASGGTSGNTIYF. In DNA, the CDR3 is TGTGCCAGCGGAGGGACCTCTGGAAACACCATATATTTT.

As regards this clone: Distinct nucleotide sequences in the sample also encode this CDR3. The CDR3 protein is CASSLVAGANEQFF. The CDR3 DNA follows: TGCGCCAGCAGCTTGGTGGCGGGGGCCAATGAGCAGTTCTTC. This chain connects TRBV5-1 to TRBJ2-1, with D possibly matching TRBD2 (7 bases). The V end was cut by 0 bases, the J end by 6 bases, with 10 bases between. The germline V gene encodes CDR1 SGHRS and CDR2 YFSETQ. The CDR3 has 14 amino acids.

The chain has TRBV9 and TRBJ2-3; D possibly corresponds to TRBD1 (5 bases). Germline V gene data show CDR1 as SGDLS and CDR2 as YYNGEE. This CDR3 is built from 16 residues. With 0 bases removed from V and 3 bases from J, the gap between germline ends came to 14 bases. CDR3 amino acids: CASSVGGRGWTDTQYF. DNA for the CDR3: TGTGCCAGCAGCGTAGGCGGAAGGGGTTGGACAGATACGCAGTATTTT.

J is TRBJ2-3 and V is TRBV7-6, with 12 bases lining up with TRBD2. Trimming removed 1 base from V and 0 bases from J; junction bases left unmatched: 2. The CDR3 is 17 residues long. Looked up from germline, CDR1 is SGHVS and CDR2 is FNYEAQ. In DNA, the CDR3 is TGTGCCAGCAGCTTAGGGGGGACTAGCGGGAGCACAGATACGCAGTATTTT. Its protein product is CASSLGGTSGSTDTQYF.

This clone was recorded once. V gene TRBV18 combines with J gene TRBJ1-1; the match to TRBD1 covers 7 bases. The length of the CDR3 is 13 residues. V gave up 6 bases and J gave up 2 bases; unmatched junction bases: 3. Germline lookup yields CDR1 KGHSH and CDR2 LQKENI. CDR3 sequence: CASSGDSNTEAFF. Written as DNA, the CDR3 is TGTGCCAGCTCCGGGGACAGTAACACTGAAGCTTTCTTT.

This clone appeared a single time. This chain links TRBV19 with TRBJ1-5; no firm D call. V shed 4 bases and J shed 6 bases, with 16 bases lying between them. Per the germline V gene, CDR1 is LNHDA and CDR2 is SQIVND (reference sequence). CDR3 length equals 15 residues. The CDR3 DNA follows: TGTGCCAGTAGTACCTTTACAGACCCTTTTCAGCCCCAGCATTTT. Protein product: CASSTFTDPFQPQHF.

This chain's CDR3 is CASSFRLMFGEKLFF. In DNA, the CDR3 is TGTGCCAGTAGTTTCCGACTCATGTTTGGTGAAAAACTGTTTTTT. The chain has TRBV19 and TRBJ1-4; D ambiguous. This CDR3 has 15 residues. Germline-derived CDR1 and CDR2 are LNHDA and SQIVND (reference sequence). Trimming took 5 bases from V and 7 from J, leaving 17 bases between them.

The chain recombines TRBV18 with TRBJ1-1; D is possibly TRBD1 (5 bases). Trimming took off 2 bases at V and 0 bases at J, with 10 bases between the two ends. This CDR3 spans 15 amino acids. Per the germline V gene, CDR1 is KGHSH and CDR2 is LQKENI. The CDR3 reads CASSPFGALNTEAFF. As DNA, the CDR3 is TGTGCCAGCTCACCATTTGGGGCGTTGAACACTGAAGCTTTCTTT.

The rearrangement joins TRBV18 to TRBJ2-3, with 11 bases identical to TRBD2. This CDR3 has 16 residues. The trim removed 6 bases at V and 1 base at J, leaving 6 bases unmatched. Germline CDR1 and CDR2: KGHSH and LQKENI. Written as DNA, the CDR3 is TGTGCCAGCTCCCCGAAACTAGCGGGAGGCACAGATACGCAGTATTTT. It encodes CASSPKLAGGTDTQYF.

V and J are TRBV24-1 and TRBJ2-7; possibly TRBD2 for D (5 bases). V was trimmed by 9 bases and J by 4 bases, leaving 15 bases between them. Germline lookup yields CDR1 KGHDR and CDR2 SFDVKD. The CDR3 is made up of 13 amino acids. DNA for the CDR3: TGTGCCACCGGGGAGCACGGGCGGTACGAGCAGTACTTC. Its translation is CATGEHGRYEQYF.

The J gene is TRBJ2-1, the V gene TRBV7-9, with 8 bases aligning to TRBD2. Trimming cost V 5 bases and J 5 bases; bases outside gene matches: 8. Germline loops: CDR1 SEHNR, CDR2 FQNEAQ (reference sequence). This CDR3 has 15 amino acids. CDR3 residues: CASSPYRGGNNEQFF. CDR3 nucleotides: TGTGCCAGCAGCCCATACCGGGGGGGTAACAATGAGCAGTTCTTC. Full variable domain (missing parts from reference TRBV7-9 and TRBJ2-1): DTGVSQNPRHKITKRGQNVTFRCDPISEHNRLYWYRQTLGQGPEFLTYFQNEAQLEKSRLLSDRFSAERPKGSFSTLEIQRTEQGDSAMYLCASSPYRGGNNEQFFGPGTRLTVL.

CDR3 loop: CASGDRAGSPLHF. As DNA, the CDR3 is TGTGCCAGCGGAGACAGGGCTGGTTCACCCCTCCACTTT. The rearrangement uses TRBV2 and TRBJ1-6; TRBD1 agrees at 7 bases. CDR1 is SNHLY, CDR2 FYNNEI, per germline. CDR3 size: 13 residues. V lost 8 bases and J lost 9; bases outside the gene matches: 7.

This chain joins TRBV29-1 and TRBJ1-2; the match to TRBD1 covers 11 bases. This CDR3 spans 15 amino acids. V lost 4 bases and J lost 8; bases outside the gene matches: 12. Germline assignment: CDR1 SQVTM and CDR2 ANQGSEA. The DNA of the CDR3 is TGCAGCGTTGCGTCACCGGGACAGGGGGTTAAGGGCTACACCTTC. It is translated as CSVASPGQGVKGYTF. Filled out from reference TRBV29-1 and TRBJ1-2, the complete variable domain reads SAVISQKPSRDICQRGTSLTIQCQVDSQVTMMFWYRQQPGQSLTLIATANQGSEATYESGFVIDKFPISRPNLTFSTLTVSNMSPEDSSIYLCSVASPGQGVKGYTFGSGTRLTVV.

This clone was detected once. The V call is TRBV7-7, the J call TRBJ2-1, with D maybe TRBD1 (6 bases). With 5 bases removed from V and 4 bases from J, the gap between germline ends came to 15 bases. The CDR3 sequence is 15 residues long. Germline CDR1 and CDR2: SSHAT and FNYEAQ (reference sequence). The CDR3 is CASSSTGTNYNEQFF. CDR3 coding DNA: TGTGCCAGCAGCAGTACCGGGACAAATTACAATGAGCAGTTCTTC. Complete variable domain (other parts from reference TRBV7-7 and TRBJ2-1): GAGVSQSPRYKVTKRGQDVTLRCDPISSHATLYWYQQALGQGPEFLTYFNYEAQPDKSGLPSDRFSAERPEGSISTLTIQRTEQRDSAMYRCASSSTGTNYNEQFFGPGTRLTVL.